These 15 T cell receptor beta chains originate from one sample sequenced in a study of beta chain features in type 1 diabetes listed by TCRdb under 2018. Here is what the overall study found, with its caveats: Type 1 diabetes patients showed a moderate but significant shortening of TCRB CDR3 length in all four CD4+ subsets.

The antigens for these receptors are not known. Library preparation was by the immunoSEQ multiplex PCR assay. The entire isolated RNA was reverse transcribed using the High Capacity cDNA Reverse Transcription Kit, and thus expressed TCRB transcripts were sequenced. The table comes from immuneACCESS by way of TCRdb, which keeps in-frame sequences with V and J called. Part of the clones is missing from these tables; in studies checked, under half for an unresolved V gene and the rest for unknown reasons. The sample table holds 300,000 or so clones, of which approximately 15% were seen once. The top ten constitute 0.017% of the sample. Material: naive CD4+ T cells from blood. What the cell subset or site label conveys for this sample: true naive CD4+ T cells. These receptors all stem from a man aged 30 to 45 with type 1 diabetes.

The V and J genes are TRBV5-1 and TRBJ2-1; D is ambiguous. The germline V gene has CDR1 SGHRS and CDR2 YFSETQ. The CDR3 covers 14 residues. V was shortened by 0 bases and J by 7 bases, with 11 bases between the two germline ends. In DNA, the CDR3 is TGCGCCAGCAGCTTGGCTGGAGTTAAAAATGAGCAGTTCTTC. It translates to CASSLAGVKNEQFF. Drawing the rest from reference TRBV5-1 and TRBJ2-1, the complete variable domain is KAGVTQTPRYLIKTRGQQVTLSCSPISGHRSVSWYQQTPGQGLQFLFEYFSETQRNKGNFPGRFSGRQFSNSRSEMNVSTLELGDSALYLCASSLAGVKNEQFFGPGTRLTVL.

The J gene is TRBJ2-5, the V gene TRBV27, with TRBD2 identical over 10 bases. Germline CDR1 and CDR2: MNHEY and SMNVEV (reference sequence). Trimming cost V 6 bases and J 5 bases; bases outside gene matches: 12. CDR3 length: 16 residues. The CDR3 nucleotides are TGTGCCAGCAGCACTACCCCCGGGACTAGCGTCGAGACCCAGTACTTC. Translation: CASSTTPGTSVETQYF.

The chain recombines TRBV7-9 with TRBJ2-7, with D possibly being TRBD1 (5 bases). Trimming left V 3 bases short and J 12 bases short, with 18 bases between. The CDR3 runs 13 residues. From germline, CDR1 is SEHNR and CDR2 FQNEAQ (reference sequence). The CDR3 here is CASSLNPDTDPYF. DNA for the CDR3: TGTGCCAGCAGCTTGAATCCGGACACTGATCCGTACTTC.

This rearrangement joins TRBV5-6 to TRBJ2-7, with 8 bases lining up with TRBD2. Germline-derived CDR1 and CDR2 are SGHDT and YYEEEE. The CDR3 length is 15 residues. With V trimmed by 0 bases and J by 5 bases, 7 bases remained unmatched. This chain's CDR3 is CASSLAGTRRDEQYF. Here the CDR3 DNA reads TGTGCCAGCAGCTTGGCCGGGACTAGGCGGGACGAGCAGTACTTC.

This clone was counted only a few times. The chain employs TRBV2 and TRBJ2-2; 7 bases are shared with TRBD2. The V segment lost 10 bases and the J segment 4 bases; nucleotides outside the gene matches: 15. The CDR3 length is 16 residues. CDR1 and CDR2 (germline): SNHLY, FYNNEI. In nucleotides, the CDR3 is TGTGCCATCACGGGGGGAGGGAGCCAAGGCACCGGGGAGCTGTTTTTT. As protein: CAITGGGSQGTGELFF.

The V gene is TRBV6-5, the J gene TRBJ2-2; D might be TRBD1 (5 bases). The CDR3 is 15 amino acids. Germline CDR1 is MNHEY and CDR2 is SVGAGI. V gave up 6 bases and J gave up 0 bases, with 11 bases separating them. The CDR3: CASSLGRANTGELFF. In DNA form, the CDR3 reads TGTGCCAGCAGCCTGGGGCGCGCGAACACCGGGGAGCTGTTTTTT.

The sample holds a few counts of this clone. The genes are TRBV7-9 and TRBJ2-2; the D gene is possibly TRBD2 (5 bases). V dropped 5 bases and J dropped 0 bases, with 10 bases sitting between them. Germline CDR1 SEHNR, CDR2 FQNEAQ (reference sequence). The CDR3 runs 15 residues. CDR3 protein: CASSPGIANTGELFF. In DNA form, the CDR3 reads TGTGCCAGCAGCCCCGGGATTGCGAACACCGGGGAGCTGTTTTTT.

The J gene is TRBJ2-4, the V gene TRBV18; D is unresolved. This CDR3 region has 16 residues. The germline V gene encodes CDR1 KGHSH and CDR2 LQKENI. Trimming removed 0 bases at V and 1 base at J, with 10 bases between. This chain's CDR3 is CASSPPALYAKNIQYF. CDR3 nucleotides: TGTGCCAGCTCACCACCGGCATTGTACGCCAAAAACATTCAGTACTTC.

This clone has a handful of counts. The chain carries TRBV7-9 and TRBJ1-5, with D perhaps TRBD1 (6 bases). The V and J ends lost 5 bases and 7 bases respectively, with 15 bases between them. This CDR3 comprises 14 residues. Germline values: CDR1 SEHNR, CDR2 FQNEAQ (reference sequence). CDR3: CASSGQQGKQPQHF. CDR3 DNA sequence: TGTGCCAGCAGCGGGCAACAGGGTAAGCAGCCCCAGCATTTT.

This rearrangement joins TRBV5-1 to TRBJ2-2; D possibly corresponds to TRBD2 (5 bases). Trimming stripped 0 bases from V and 2 bases from J, with 11 bases between. Per the germline V gene, CDR1 is SGHRS and CDR2 is YFSETQ. This CDR3 contains 16 residues. The CDR3 reads CASSLGLALNTGELFF. The CDR3 nucleotides read TGCGCCAGCAGCTTGGGTCTAGCCCTAAACACCGGGGAGCTGTTTTTT.

The CDR3 spells CASSIDYYEQYF. In DNA, the CDR3 is TGTGCCAGCAGCATCGACTACTACGAGCAGTACTTC. The chain joins TRBV6-6 to TRBJ2-7, with TRBD2 as a possible D gene (5 bases). Trimming shortened V by 6 bases and J by 3 bases, and 9 bases separated the two germline ends. The length of the CDR3 is 12 residues. Germline V gives CDR1 MNHNY, CDR2 SVGAGI (reference sequence).

In nucleotides, the CDR3 is TGTGCCAGCAGGCCGAACCCGCGGGACAGCAATCAGCCCCAGCATTTT. It encodes CASRPNPRDSNQPQHF. The chain combines TRBV27 with TRBJ1-5, with D possibly TRBD1 on 5 matching bases. CDR1 is MNHEY and CDR2 is SMNVEV in the germline V gene (reference sequence). The length of the CDR3 is 16 residues. The V end lost 6 bases, the J end lost 1 base, and 16 bases lay between the germline ends.

In its sample, this clone was seen a few times. The chain combines TRBV30 with TRBJ1-4; the D gene is possibly TRBD1 (5 bases). V lost 5 bases and J 8 bases, leaving 12 bases between the germline ends. This CDR3 is built from 12 residues. The V gene's germline CDR1 is GTSNPN and CDR2 SVGIG (reference sequence). The CDR3 DNA reads TGTGCCTGGGGACATCAAGGGGAAAAACTGTTTTTT. Protein product: CAWGHQGEKLFF. The variable domain in full, with the rest retrieved from reference TRBV30 and TRBJ1-4, is SQTIHQWPATLVQPVGSPLSLECTVEGTSNPNLYWYRQAAGRGLQLLFYSVGIGQISSEVPQNLSASRPQDRQFILSSKKLLLSDSGFYLCAWGHQGEKLFFGSGTQLSVL.

This clone was seen more than once but under ten times. The chain combines TRBV30 with TRBJ1-2, with D possibly TRBD1 on 5 matching bases. Per the germline V gene, CDR1 is GTSNPN and CDR2 is SVGIG (reference sequence). With 7 bases removed from V and 0 bases from J, the gap between germline ends came to 21 bases. CDR3 length: 16 amino acids. CDR3 in amino acids: CALVVRTRPTNYGYTF. The DNA for the CDR3 is TGTGCCTTAGTTGTGCGGACAAGACCCACTAACTATGGCTACACCTTC.

The genes are TRBV7-8 and TRBJ1-5; 9 bases align to TRBD1. The CDR3 consists of 15 residues. J gave up 6 bases and V 5 bases, and 8 bases lay outside the gene matches. Germline V lookup: CDR1 SGHVS, CDR2 FQNEAQ. This CDR3 reads CASSTGTGISQPQHF. CDR3 sequence (DNA): TGTGCCAGCAGCACCGGGACAGGGATATCTCAGCCCCAGCATTTT. The whole variable domain, remainder taken from reference TRBV7-8 and TRBJ1-5, is GAGVSQSPRYKVAKRGQDVALRCDPISGHVSLFWYQQALGQGPEFLTYFQNEAQLDKSGLPSDRFFAERPEGSVSTLKIQRTQQEDSAVYLCASSTGTGISQPQHFGDGTRLSIL.